These 18 T cell receptor beta chains were sequenced from one sample in a study of shared clonotypes between healthy human individuals. TCRdb keeps only in-frame clones here, not all; method: immunoSEQ multiplex PCR. The sample lists about a million clones, over 60% occurring once. Input material: memory CD4+ T cells sorted from blood. Subset specified: CD45RA-negative fraction. The receptors originated from a man aged 18 to 29 in good health.

The chain recombines TRBV5-6 with TRBJ2-1; the match to TRBD1 covers 7 bases. The CDR3 runs 13 residues. The V and J ends lost 0 bases and 9 bases, in that order; junction bases with no gene match: 3. Germline CDR1 and CDR2: SGHDT and YYEEEE. This CDR3 reads CASSLGQGFEQFF. Here the CDR3 DNA reads TGTGCCAGCAGCTTGGGACAGGGCTTTGAGCAGTTCTTC.

CDR3: CAWSRTGQTEAFF. The CDR3 nucleotides are TGTGCCTGGAGTCGGACAGGGCAGACTGAAGCTTTCTTT. This chain links TRBV30 with TRBJ1-1; 8 bases align to TRBD1. The junction had 4 bases not matched to a gene; V was cut back by 2 bases and J by 5 bases. This CDR3 has 13 amino acids. In germline, CDR1 is GTSNPN, CDR2 SVGIG (reference sequence).

J is TRBJ1-2 and V is TRBV5-4; weak D call: TRBD1 (5 bases). The CDR3 is 14 residues long. V lost 1 base and J 3 bases, leaving 10 bases between the germline ends. The germline gives CDR1 SGHNT, CDR2 YYREEE (reference sequence). The CDR3 coding sequence is TGTGCCAGCAGCTTGACTCCAGGGTACTATGGCTACACCTTC. Translation gives CASSLTPGYYGYTF.

With regard to this clone: This specimen includes other DNA sequences encoding the same CDR3. The rearrangement links TRBV5-4 to TRBJ2-1; TRBD2 matches 7 bases. Per germline, CDR1 SGHNT and CDR2 YYREEE (reference sequence). Losses at the gene ends were 0 bases for V and 7 bases for J; bases not matched to a gene: 7. CDR3 length equals 15 residues. The CDR3 DNA sequence: TGTGCCAGCAGCTTGGGGGCGGGAGTCTATAATGAGCAGTTCTTC. Protein: CASSLGAGVYNEQFF.

There are a few counts of this clone. V usage is TRBV13 and J usage is TRBJ2-3; D perhaps matches TRBD2 (5 bases). Looked up from germline, CDR1 is PRHDT and CDR2 is FYEKMQ (reference sequence). This CDR3 is built from 14 residues. V was pared by 5 bases and J by 4 bases, with 13 bases between. The CDR3 DNA reads TGTGCCAGCAGCCAAGTGCTAGCCCCAGATACGCAGTATTTT. It specifies CASSQVLAPDTQYF. The full variable domain, with the rest looked up from reference TRBV13 and TRBJ2-3, is AAGVIQSPRHLIKEKRETATLKCYPIPRHDTVYWYQQGPGQDPQFLISFYEKMQSDKGSIPDRFSAQQFSDYHSELNMSSLELGDSALYFCASSQVLAPDTQYFGPGTRLTVL.

The chain couples TRBV25-1 to TRBJ2-3; 8 bases agree with TRBD1. V shed 8 bases, J shed 2 bases, and the junction held 6 bases outside the gene matches. The CDR3 is 14 amino acids. Germline CDR1 reads MGHDK; CDR2 reads SYGVNS. The CDR3 is CASGDRGITDTQYF. The CDR3 nucleotides are TGTGCCAGCGGAGACAGGGGAATCACAGATACGCAGTATTTT.

This clone was seen a few times. This chain links TRBV18 with TRBJ2-7, with TRBD1 identical over 8 bases. V lost 4 bases and J lost 5; bases outside the gene matches: 7. Germline V gene data show CDR1 as KGHSH and CDR2 as LQKENI. This CDR3 has 14 amino acids. CDR3 in DNA: TGTGCCAGCTCACTTTCAGGGGGCCTCAACGAGCAGTACTTC. This gives the protein CASSLSGGLNEQYF.

The chain joins TRBV15 to TRBJ1-1; no reliable D call. The CDR3 sequence is 12 residues long. Trimming pared 3 bases from V and 5 bases from J, leaving 7 bases between. From germline, CDR1 is LNHNV and CDR2 YYDKDF (reference sequence). The CDR3 coding sequence is TGTGCCACCAGCAGGGGAGTTACTGAAGCTTTCTTT. This sequence encodes CATSRGVTEAFF.

V and J are TRBV5-4 and TRBJ1-2; D remains ambiguous. The germline CDR1 and CDR2 sequences are SGHNT and YYREEE (reference sequence). The germline V and J ends were trimmed by 0 bases and 0 bases, with 3 bases remaining between them. This CDR3 has 13 residues. The CDR3: CASSLETNYGYTF. The CDR3 DNA reads TGTGCCAGCAGCTTGGAAACTAACTATGGCTACACCTTC.

CDR3 amino acids: CASSLDYSEAFF. CDR3 DNA: TGTGCCAGCAGCTTGGATTACAGTGAAGCTTTCTTT. The V gene is TRBV5-4, the J gene TRBJ1-1; D ambiguous. This CDR3 is 12 amino acids long. Germline V CDR1 and CDR2: SGHNT, YYREEE (reference sequence). V was trimmed by 0 bases and J by 7 bases, leaving 7 bases between them.

Of note for this clone: Other nucleotide sequences from this sample produce the same CDR3. This chain uses TRBV5-1 with TRBJ2-1; 8 bases map to TRBD2. CDR1 is SGHRS and CDR2 is YFSETQ in the germline V gene. Trimming removed 4 bases from V and 7 bases from J; junction bases left unmatched: 4. This CDR3 contains 13 residues. The CDR3 DNA reads TGCGCCAGCAGCCCGGGGACTAGTAATGAGCAGTTCTTC. It codes for CASSPGTSNEQFF.

The gene calls are TRBV10-3 and TRBJ1-1, with 7 positions matching TRBD1. V trimming: 0 bases; J trimming: 6 bases; junction bases outside the gene matches: 16. Germline CDR1 reads ENHRY; CDR2 reads SYGVKD. CDR3 length equals 18 residues. The CDR3 sequence: CAISESNLPEGARAEAFF. In DNA form, the CDR3 reads TGTGCCATCAGTGAGTCGAACCTCCCGGAGGGGGCTCGCGCTGAAGCTTTCTTT.

Written as DNA, the CDR3 is TGCAGCGTTCTTAAAACCGGGACAGCCCCCTATGGCTACACCTTC. Amino acid sequence: CSVLKTGTAPYGYTF. The rearrangement joins TRBV29-1 to TRBJ1-2, with 7 bases identical to TRBD1. Unmatched junction bases numbered 13, after V lost 5 bases and J lost 4 bases. Germline values: CDR1 SQVTM, CDR2 ANQGSEA. The CDR3 runs 15 residues.

V and J are TRBV14 and TRBJ1-1; no reliable D call. The V and J ends lost 4 bases and 10 bases respectively, with 13 bases between them. The CDR3 has 12 amino acids. Germline CDR1 and CDR2: SGHDN and FVKESK. The CDR3 nucleotides read TGTGCCAGCAGCCTTGGCGGGGTAAGAGCTTTCTTT. Translated: CASSLGGVRAFF.

This clone appeared once. This chain uses TRBV7-9 with TRBJ2-5, with 7 positions matching TRBD1. The germline V gene encodes CDR1 SEHNR and CDR2 FQNEAQ (reference sequence). V gave up 7 bases and J gave up 2 bases; unmatched junction bases: 10. The CDR3 runs 15 residues. CDR3 loop: CASIKGGLWQETQYF. The CDR3 DNA reads TGTGCCAGCATCAAAGGGGGCCTATGGCAAGAGACCCAGTACTTC.

The rearrangement uses TRBV4-1 and TRBJ1-2; D gene ambiguous. Per the germline V gene, CDR1 is MGHRA and CDR2 is YSYEKL. V gave up 0 bases and J gave up 7 bases, with 12 bases separating them. The length of the CDR3 is 14 residues. CDR3 residues: CASSQEGKGAGYTF. CDR3 bases: TGCGCCAGCAGCCAAGAAGGGAAGGGTGCTGGCTACACCTTC.

The CDR3 spells CASRAQSPNTEAFF. CDR3 in DNA: TGCGCCAGCAGGGCTCAGAGCCCGAACACTGAAGCTTTCTTT. The chain couples TRBV5-1 to TRBJ1-1, with D unclear. Germline assignment: CDR1 SGHRS and CDR2 YFSETQ. This CDR3 spans 14 amino acids. V was shortened by 5 bases and J by 1 base, with 12 bases between the two germline ends.

The count of this clone is one. V and J are TRBV4-3 and TRBJ2-2; D may match TRBD1 or TRBD2 (5 bases each). Germline-derived CDR1 and CDR2 are LGHNA and YSLEER. The CDR3 extends over 16 amino acids. Trimming stripped 1 base from V and 5 bases from J, with 14 bases between. This CDR3 reads CASSQVGTGKTGELFF. In DNA, the CDR3 is TGCGCCAGCAGCCAAGTGGGGACGGGGAAGACCGGGGAGCTGTTTTTT.